This record covers a single T cell receptor (beta chain). Its matching antigen is unknown. The sample is drawn from a study of beta chain features in type 1 diabetes. Study-wide results and limits: Shortening of TCRB CDR3s, moderate but significant, appeared in all four CD4+ subsets of Type 1 diabetes patients.

Purities over 95% were achieved in all sorted populations. The V gene's germline CDR1 is SEHNR and CDR2 FQNEAQ (reference sequence). The CDR3 runs 14 residues. The ends were cut back, 1 base at V and 4 bases at J, with 11 bases in the middle. Isolated RNA was reverse transcribed in full, so expressed TCRB transcripts were sequenced. Assay: immunoSEQ multiplex PCR; the TCRdb copy retains only in-frame clones and omits some. Of approximately 400,000 clones in the sample, over 13% were seen once. The TCR comes from a woman younger than 35 in good health. Sequenced: naive CD4+ T cells from blood. The genes are TRBV7-9 and TRBJ2-7; D may be TRBD2 (6 bases). CDR3 residues: CASSLGIAEYEQYF. The CDR3 DNA follows: TGTGCCAGCAGCTTAGGGATAGCGGAGTACGAGCAGTACTTC. Looking up the rest from reference TRBV7-9 and TRBJ2-7 gives the full variable domain: DTGVSQNPRHKITKRGQNVTFRCDPISEHNRLYWYRQTLGQGPEFLTYFQNEAQLEKSRLLSDRFSAERPKGSFSTLEIQRTEQGDSAMYLCASSLGIAEYEQYFGPGTRLTVT.